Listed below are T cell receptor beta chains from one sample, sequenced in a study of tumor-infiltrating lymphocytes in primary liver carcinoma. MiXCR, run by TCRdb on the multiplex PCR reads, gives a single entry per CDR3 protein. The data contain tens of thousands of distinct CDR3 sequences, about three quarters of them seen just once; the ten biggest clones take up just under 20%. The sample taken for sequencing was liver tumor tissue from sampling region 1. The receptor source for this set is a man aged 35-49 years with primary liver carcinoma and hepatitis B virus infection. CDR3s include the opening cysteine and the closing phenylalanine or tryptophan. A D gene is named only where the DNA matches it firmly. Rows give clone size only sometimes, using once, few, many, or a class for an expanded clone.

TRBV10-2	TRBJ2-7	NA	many	CASSGWVNEQYF	TGCGCCAGCAGTGGTTGGGTCAACGAGCAGTACTTC
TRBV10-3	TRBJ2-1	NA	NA	CASASGEGSKQFF	TGTGCATCGGCCTCAGGGGAGGGGAGTAAGCAGTTCTTC
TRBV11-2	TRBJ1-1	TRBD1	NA	CGSSRMGGQGFSTEAFF	TGTGGCAGCAGCCGAATGGGGGGACAGGGGTTCAGCACTGAGGCTTTCTTT
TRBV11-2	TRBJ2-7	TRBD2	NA	CASNLSLGLAGGGYEQYF	TGTGCCAGCAACTTGTCCCTGGGACTAGCGGGAGGGGGGTACGAGCAGTACTTC
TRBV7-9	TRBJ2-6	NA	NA	CASNLDCSSSGANVLTF	TGTGCCAGCAACTTAGACTGTTCTAGCTCTGGGGCCAACGTCCTGACTTTC
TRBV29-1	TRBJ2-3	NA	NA	CSVVGTADMQYF	TGCAGCGTTGTCGGGACTGCAGATATGCAGTATTTT
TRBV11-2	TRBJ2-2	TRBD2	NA	CASSTGLTVSPAGELFF	TGTGCCAGCAGCACGGGACTAACGGTCTCCCCGGCCGGGGAACTGTTTTTT
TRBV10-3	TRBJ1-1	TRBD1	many	CALKQGENTEAFF	TGTGCCCTCAAACAGGGGGAGAACACTGAAGCTTTCTTT
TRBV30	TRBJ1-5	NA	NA	CTWSKSAPDQPQHF	TGTACCTGGAGTAAATCCGCTCCCGATCAGCCTCAGCATTTT
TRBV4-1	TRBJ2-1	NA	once	CASSLSQGMRKNEQFF	TGTGCCAGCAGCCTTTCCCAGGGGATGCGTAAGAATGAGCAGTTCTTC
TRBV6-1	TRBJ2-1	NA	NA	CASSLPTEQIF	TGTGCCAGCAGCCTTCCGACAGAGCAAATCTTC
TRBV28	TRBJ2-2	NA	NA	CASITSGGNTGELFF	TGTGCCAGCATAACATCCGGGGGGAACACCGGGGAGCTGTTTTTT
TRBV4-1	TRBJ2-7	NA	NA	CASSQAVTGEQYF	TGCGCCAGTAGCCAAGCTGTGACAGGCGAGCAGTACTTC
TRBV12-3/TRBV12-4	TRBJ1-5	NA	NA	CASSFRQGEGLQHF	TGTGCCAGCAGTTTTAGGCAGGGCGAGGGGCTCCAGCATTTT
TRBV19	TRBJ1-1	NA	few	CASSVKGDTEAFF	TGTGCCAGTAGTGTTAAGGGGGACACTGAAGCTTTCTTT
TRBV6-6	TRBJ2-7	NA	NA	CANRPRTQAWDQYF	TGTGCCAACAGACCTAGGACCCAGGCCTGGGACCAGTACTTC
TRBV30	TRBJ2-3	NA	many	CAWASFWGTSTDTQYF	TGTGCCTGGGCGTCTTTTTGGGGTACGAGCACAGATACGCAGTATTTT
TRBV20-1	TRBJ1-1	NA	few	CSVGGLGTEAFF	TGCAGTGTAGGTGGGCTGGGCACTGAAGCTTTCTTT
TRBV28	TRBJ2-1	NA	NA	CASSNQDRHSYNEEFF	TGTGCCAGCAGTAATCAGGACAGACACTCCTACAATGAGGAGTTCTTC
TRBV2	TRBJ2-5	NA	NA	CACSGREYQETQYF	TGTGCCTGCAGTGGCAGGGAGTACCAAGAGACCCAGTACTTC
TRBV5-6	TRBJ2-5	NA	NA	CAYSFTGRETQYF	TGTGCCTACAGCTTCACAGGGCGGGAGACCCAGTACTTC
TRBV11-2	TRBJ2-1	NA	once	CASNLSYRGPMKQVRSYIEQFF	TGTGCCAGCAACCTCTCCTACCGGGGTCCCATGAAACAGGTTCGCTCCTACATTGAGCAGTTCTTC
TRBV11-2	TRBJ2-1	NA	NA	CASSLSRGPVKQVRSYNEQFF	TGTGCCAGCAGCCTCTCCCGGGGTCCCGTGAAACAGGTTCGCTCCTACAATGAGCAGTTCTTC
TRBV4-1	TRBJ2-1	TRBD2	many	CASSQDRLAGAQGPFF	TGCGCCAGCAGCCAAGATAGACTAGCGGGAGCCCAAGGTCCGTTCTTC
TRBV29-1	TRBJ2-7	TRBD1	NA	CTVELGDRGNYVQYF	TGCACCGTTGAACTTGGGGACAGGGGGAACTACGTGCAGTACTTC
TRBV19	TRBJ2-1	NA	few	CASGPISGSYNEQFF	TGTGCCAGTGGGCCAATAAGCGGCTCCTACAATGAGCAGTTCTTC
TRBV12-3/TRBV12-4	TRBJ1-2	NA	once	CASCLPSRGGGQTILYGYTF	TGTGCCAGCTGTCTCCCCTCGAGGGGGGGCGGCCAAACAATTCTTTATGGCTACACCTTT
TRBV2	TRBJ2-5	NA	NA	CASSEWQNSEAQYF	TGTGCCAGCAGTGAATGGCAGAACAGTGAGGCCCAGTACTTC
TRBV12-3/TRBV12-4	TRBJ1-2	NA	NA	CASSFFVGPEFYVYTF	TGTGCCAGCAGTTTTTTCGTTGGACCCGAATTCTATGTCTACACCTTC
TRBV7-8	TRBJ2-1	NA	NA	CVSSLAEAYNGQFF	TGTGTCAGCAGCTTAGCGGAGGCCTACAATGGGCAGTTCTTC
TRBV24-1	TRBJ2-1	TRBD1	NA	CATSDPTGGTVGRIF	TGTGCCACCAGTGATCCCACAGGGGGAACGGTCGGCAGGATCTTC
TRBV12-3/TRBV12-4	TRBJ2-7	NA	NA	CANSLRESYEQHF	TGTGCCAACAGTTTAAGGGAATCCTACGAGCAGCACTTC
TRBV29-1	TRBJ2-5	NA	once	CSADRREVEAQYF	TGCAGCGCTGATAGGAGGGAGGTAGAGGCCCAGTACTTC
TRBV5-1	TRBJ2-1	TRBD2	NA	CASSLLAGEINEQLF	TGCGCCAGTAGTTTACTAGCGGGAGAAATTAATGAGCAGTTATTC
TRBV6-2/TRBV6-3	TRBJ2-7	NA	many	CASRSPGDLYEQYF	TGTGCCAGCAGGTCTCCCGGGGACCTCTACGAGCAGTACTTC
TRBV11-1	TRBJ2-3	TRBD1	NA	CASITAQGPQADTQYF	TGTGCCAGCATCACCGCACAGGGGCCCCAAGCAGATACCCAGTATTTT
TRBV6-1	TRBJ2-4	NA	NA	CASSEPGLPKNIQYF	TGTGCAAGCAGTGAACCGGGTCTACCCAAAAACATTCAGTACTTC
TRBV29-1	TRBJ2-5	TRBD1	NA	CSVGAGGQEIQYF	TGCAGCGTTGGGGCAGGGGGCCAGGAGATCCAGTACTTC
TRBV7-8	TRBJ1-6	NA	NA	CASSLCPWIDSPLHF	TGTGCCAGCAGCTTATGTCCATGGATCGATTCACCCCTCCACTTT
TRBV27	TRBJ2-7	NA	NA	CASLAGLGSYEQYF	TGTGCCAGCCTGGCGGGCCTAGGCTCCTACGAGCAGTACTTC
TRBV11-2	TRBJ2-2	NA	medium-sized	CASSLGAANTGELFF	TGTGCCAGCAGCTTAGGAGCGGCGAACACCGGGGAGCTGTTTTTT
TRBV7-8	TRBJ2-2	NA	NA	CTSSFRGGETGVRNTGELFF	TGTACCAGCAGCTTCCGAGGAGGCGAGACTGGAGTAAGAAACACCGGGGAGCTGTTTTTT
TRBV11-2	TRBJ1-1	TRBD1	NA	CASSRVGEQGFGTEVFF	TGTGCCAGCAGCCGAGTGGGGGAACAGGGGTTCGGCACTGAAGTTTTCTTT
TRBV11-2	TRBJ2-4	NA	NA	CASSPHRGWNIEYF	TGTGCCAGCAGCCCCCACCGGGGGTGGAACATTGAGTACTTC